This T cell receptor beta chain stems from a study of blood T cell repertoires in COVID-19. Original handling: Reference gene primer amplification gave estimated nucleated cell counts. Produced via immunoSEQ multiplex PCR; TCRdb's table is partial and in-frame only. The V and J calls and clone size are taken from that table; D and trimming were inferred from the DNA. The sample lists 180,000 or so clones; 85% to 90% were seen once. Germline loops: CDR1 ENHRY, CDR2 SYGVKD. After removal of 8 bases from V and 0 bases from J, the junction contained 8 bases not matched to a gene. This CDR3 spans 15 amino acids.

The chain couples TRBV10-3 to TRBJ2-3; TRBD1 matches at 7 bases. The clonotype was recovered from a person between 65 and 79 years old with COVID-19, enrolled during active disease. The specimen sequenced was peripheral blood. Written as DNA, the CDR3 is TGTGCCATCGGGGGCAGGACAGGTAGCACAGATACGCAGTATTTT. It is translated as CAIGGRTGSTDTQYF.